The 14 T cell receptor beta chains below come from one sample, sequenced in a study of technical replicates of blood from a handful of donors (dated by TCRdb to about 2017). Library method: the immunoSEQ multiplex PCR assay. The immuneACCESS repertoire file appears here via TCRdb, limited to in-frame rearrangements. These files lack a portion of the clones; in checked studies, under half of the deficit traces to unresolved V genes, and the cause of the others is not known. The sample table holds approximately 45,000 clones, of which over 95% were seen once. The leading ten clones occupy roughly 0.39% of the sample. Sequenced: T cells isolated from PBMCs. The receptors derive from a human donor in good health.

The J gene is TRBJ1-2, the V gene TRBV11-2, with TRBD1 identical over 7 bases. J gave up 4 bases and V 4 bases, and 9 bases lay outside the gene matches. Germline values: CDR1 SGHAT, CDR2 FQNNGV. The CDR3 consists of 15 residues. CDR3 region: CASSSNGDSPYGYTF. In DNA form, the CDR3 reads TGTGCCAGCAGCTCCAATGGGGACAGCCCCTATGGCTACACCTTC. Complete variable domain (other parts from reference TRBV11-2 and TRBJ1-2): EAGVAQSPRYKIIEKRQSVAFWCNPISGHATLYWYQQILGQGPKLLIQFQNNGVVDDSQLPKDRFSAERLKGVDSTLKIQPAKLEDSAVYLCASSSNGDSPYGYTFGSGTRLTVV.

The chain is built from TRBV2 and TRBJ1-1; the D gene is possibly TRBD1 (6 bases). The CDR3 length is 13 residues. The V gene's germline CDR1 is SNHLY and CDR2 FYNNEI. V was pared by 7 bases and J by 1 base, with 10 bases between. Here the CDR3 reads CASTGQSNTEAFF. The CDR3 DNA sequence: TGTGCCAGCACGGGACAATCGAACACTGAAGCTTTCTTT.

This clone has a single count. The V gene is TRBV5-1, the J gene TRBJ1-1, with unresolved D. Trimming left V 3 bases short and J 4 bases short, with 10 bases between. The germline V gene encodes CDR1 SGHRS and CDR2 YFSETQ. CDR3 length: 13 amino acids. The chain's CDR3 is CASSWEGSTEAFF. The CDR3 bases are TGCGCCAGCAGCTGGGAGGGAAGCACTGAAGCTTTCTTT.

The J gene is TRBJ2-3, the V gene TRBV5-1, with a tentative D call TRBD1 (5 bases). V was pared by 2 bases and J by 0 bases, with 10 bases between. This CDR3 spans 15 amino acids. Germline V gives CDR1 SGHRS, CDR2 YFSETQ. DNA of the CDR3: TGCGCCAGCAGCTTCGACAGAGCTAGCACAGATACGCAGTATTTT. Translated, it gives CASSFDRASTDTQYF.

The chain employs TRBV7-2 and TRBJ1-2; a possible D gene is TRBD1 (6 bases). This CDR3 is built from 15 residues. Deletions cut 6 bases from V and 3 bases from J, with 17 bases between. The germline V gene has CDR1 SGHTA and CDR2 FQGNSA. Here the CDR3 reads CASSFYRVEDYGYTF. CDR3 nucleotides: TGTGCCAGCAGTTTCTACAGGGTGGAGGACTATGGCTACACCTTC.

The J gene is TRBJ1-3, the V gene TRBV2, with TRBD1 as a possible D gene (6 bases). The CDR3 sequence is 14 residues long. Germline V lookup: CDR1 SNHLY, CDR2 FYNNEI. The V gene lost 6 bases and the J gene lost 3 bases, with 12 bases spanning the gap. CDR3 coding DNA: TGTGCCAGCAGCCCACAGGGATTTGGAAACACCATATATTTT. Encoded protein: CASSPQGFGNTIYF.

The V and J genes are TRBV27 and TRBJ2-7; 10 bases agree with TRBD2. Germline lookup yields CDR1 MNHEY and CDR2 SMNVEV (reference sequence). This CDR3 comprises 16 residues. The V gene end was trimmed by 5 bases and the J gene end by 1 base; junction bases not matched to a gene: 8. The CDR3 DNA follows: TGTGCCAGCAGTCGTAATGGACTAGCGGATTCCTACGAGCAGTACTTC. As protein: CASSRNGLADSYEQYF.

The chain uses TRBV9 and TRBJ2-1, with D perhaps TRBD1 (5 bases). The CDR3 extends over 14 amino acids. The ends were cut back, 2 bases at V and 0 bases at J, with 6 bases in the middle. The germline V gene has CDR1 SGDLS and CDR2 YYNGEE. For the CDR3, the DNA is TGTGCCAGCAGCGTTACAGGCTCCTACAATGAGCAGTTCTTC. Translated: CASSVTGSYNEQFF.

The rearrangement links TRBV27 to TRBJ1-5, with no clear D. Germline loops: CDR1 MNHEY, CDR2 SMNVEV (reference sequence). Deletions cut 0 bases from V and 0 bases from J, with 6 bases between. This CDR3 contains 15 residues. CDR3 loop: CASSLSSYSNQPQHF. CDR3 DNA sequence: TGTGCCAGCAGTTTATCGTCTTATAGCAATCAGCCCCAGCATTTT.

The CDR3 is CASSQVAKPNTEAFF. CDR3 nucleotides: TGCGCCAGCAGCCAAGTGGCCAAACCGAACACTGAAGCTTTCTTT. The V call is TRBV4-3, the J call TRBJ1-1; D ambiguous. CDR1 is LGHNA, CDR2 YSLEER, per germline. V was trimmed by 1 base and J by 1 base, leaving 10 bases between them. The CDR3 is 15 residues long.

The V gene is TRBV7-8, the J gene TRBJ1-4, with TRBD1 matching over 7 bases. V lost 5 bases, J lost 1 base, and 4 bases stayed unmatched. From germline, CDR1 is SGHVS and CDR2 FQNEAQ. The CDR3 length is 15 residues. The CDR3: CASSTTGVTNEKLFF. In DNA form, the CDR3 reads TGTGCCAGCAGCACTACAGGGGTAACTAATGAAAAACTGTTTTTT.

The count of this clone is one. The V gene is TRBV19, the J gene TRBJ1-2, with D perhaps matching TRBD1 (6 bases). Germline CDR1 reads LNHDA; CDR2 reads SQIVND (reference sequence). The CDR3 has 17 amino acids. V lost 5 bases to trimming and J lost 1 base, with 20 bases between them. Written as DNA, the CDR3 is TGTGCCAGTAGTTCAGACCTAGGGACAATTTTTAACTATGGCTACACCTTC. Residues: CASSSDLGTIFNYGYTF. Drawing the rest from reference TRBV19 and TRBJ1-2, the complete variable domain is DGGITQSPKYLFRKEGQNVTLSCEQNLNHDAMYWYRQDPGQGLRLIYYSQIVNDFQKGDIAEGYSVSREKKESFPLTVTSAQKNPTAFYLCASSSDLGTIFNYGYTFGSGTRLTVV.

J is TRBJ2-5 and V is TRBV5-1; TRBD2 is a possible D gene (6 bases). The CDR3 consists of 10 residues. The V gene's germline CDR1 is SGHRS and CDR2 YFSETQ. With 7 bases removed from V and 5 bases from J, the gap between germline ends came to 6 bases. The CDR3 reads CASGGETQYF. As DNA, the CDR3 is TGCGCCAGCGGGGGGGAGACCCAGTACTTC.

V gene TRBV6-1 combines with J gene TRBJ2-1, with 9 bases matching TRBD1. This CDR3 comprises 16 residues. V was pared by 2 bases and J by 2 bases, with 4 bases of the junction left unmatched. Germline V gene lookup returns CDR1 MNHNS and CDR2 SASEGT. CDR3: CASSELGTGTYNEQFF. The CDR3 DNA sequence: TGTGCCAGCAGTGAATTAGGGACAGGGACCTACAATGAGCAGTTCTTC.